The clone carrying this TCR beta chain was seen just once. Here immunoSEQ multiplex PCR was the method, and the copy in TCRdb shows in-frame clones only, minus some. The sample holds 50,000 to 55,000 clones, around 90% seen once. The data derive from a study of T cell changes during pregnancy in multiple sclerosis. This clonotype was obtained from a female donor with multiple sclerosis, enrolled in a pregnancy study. The material was CD4+ T cells from peripheral blood mononuclear cells, obtained in the third trimester of pregnancy.

CDR3 amino acids: CASSVAQGGYEQYF. As DNA, the CDR3 is TGTGCCAGCAGCGTAGCACAGGGCGGGTACGAGCAGTACTTC. J is TRBJ2-7 and V is TRBV9, with D maybe TRBD1 (6 bases). Trimming removed 0 bases at V and 4 bases at J, with 11 bases between. The CDR3 is 14 amino acids. Germline V gene lookup returns CDR1 SGDLS and CDR2 YYNGEE. The full variable domain, with the rest looked up from reference TRBV9 and TRBJ2-7, is DSGVTQTPKHLITATGQRVTLRCSPRSGDLSVYWYQQSLDQGLQFLIQYYNGEERAKGNILERFSAQQFPDLHSELNLSSLELGDSALYFCASSVAQGGYEQYFGPGTRLTVT.